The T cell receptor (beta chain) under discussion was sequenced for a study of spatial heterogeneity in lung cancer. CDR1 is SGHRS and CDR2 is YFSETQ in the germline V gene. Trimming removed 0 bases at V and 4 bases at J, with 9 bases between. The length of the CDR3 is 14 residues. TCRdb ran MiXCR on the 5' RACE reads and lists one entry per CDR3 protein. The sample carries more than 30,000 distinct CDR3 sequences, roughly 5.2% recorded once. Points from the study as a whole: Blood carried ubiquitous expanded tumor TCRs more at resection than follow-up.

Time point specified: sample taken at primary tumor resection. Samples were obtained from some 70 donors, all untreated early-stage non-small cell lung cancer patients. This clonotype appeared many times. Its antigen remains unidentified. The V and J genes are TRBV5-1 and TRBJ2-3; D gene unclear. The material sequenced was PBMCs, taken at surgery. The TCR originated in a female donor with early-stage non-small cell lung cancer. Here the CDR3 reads CASSLESASDTQYF. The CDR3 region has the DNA TGCGCCAGCAGCTTGGAGTCGGCCTCAGATACGCAGTATTTT.